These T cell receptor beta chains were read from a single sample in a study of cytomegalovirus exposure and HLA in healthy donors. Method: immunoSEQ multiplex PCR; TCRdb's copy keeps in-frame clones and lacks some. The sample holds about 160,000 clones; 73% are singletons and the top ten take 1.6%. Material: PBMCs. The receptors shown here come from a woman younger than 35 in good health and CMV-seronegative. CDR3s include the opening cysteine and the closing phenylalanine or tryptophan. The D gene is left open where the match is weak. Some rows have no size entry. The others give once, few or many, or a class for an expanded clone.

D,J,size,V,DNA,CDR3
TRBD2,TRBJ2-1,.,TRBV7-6,TGTGCCAGCAGCTCCCCGTTTGCTAGCGGGGGGGCGAACAATGAGCAGTTCTTC,CASSSPFASGGANNEQFF
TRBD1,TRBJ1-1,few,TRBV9,TGTGCCAGCAGCCGGACAGGGGTGGCTGAAGCTTTCTTT,CASSRTGVAEAFF
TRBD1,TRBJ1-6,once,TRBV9,TGTGCCAGCAGCGTAGGGGTGACAGGGGGCAGTTCACCCCTCCACTTT,CASSVGVTGGSSPLHF
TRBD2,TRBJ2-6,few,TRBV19,TGTGCCACGGGGGGACCCTCTGGGGCCAACGTCCTGACTTTC,CATGGPSGANVLTF
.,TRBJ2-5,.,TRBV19,TGTGCCAGTAGTATAGTGTTGGGGGCGGGAGAGACCCAGTACTTC,CASSIVLGAGETQYF
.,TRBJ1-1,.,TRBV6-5,TGTGCCAGCAGTTACTCTCCGGGGAACACTGAAGCTTTCTTT,CASSYSPGNTEAFF
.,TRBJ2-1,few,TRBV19,TGTGCCAGTAGTCCCCTCGCGGGAAAGTACAATGAGCAGTTCTTC,CASSPLAGKYNEQFF
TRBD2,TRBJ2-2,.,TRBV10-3,TGTGCCTCGCAAATGACTAGCGGGAAAACGAACACCGGGGAGCTGTTTTTT,CASQMTSGKTNTGELFF
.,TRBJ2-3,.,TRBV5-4,TGTGCCAGCAGGCGCCCGAGCACAGATACGCAGTATTTT,CASRRPSTDTQYF
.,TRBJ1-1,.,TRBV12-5,TGTGCTAGTAGCCTGAGGGACACTGAAGCTTTCTTT,CASSLRDTEAFF
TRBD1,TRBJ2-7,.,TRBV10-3,TGTGCCATCAGTGAGCGGGACAGGGGAAAGGCAGAGCAGTACTTC,CAISERDRGKAEQYF
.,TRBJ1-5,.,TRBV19,TGTGCCAGTAGTATAGACGGCAATCAGCCCCAGCATTTT,CASSIDGNQPQHF
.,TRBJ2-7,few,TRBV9,TGTGCCAGCAGCGTAGGAGGAGGGCTGTATTACGAGCAGTACTTC,CASSVGGGLYYEQYF
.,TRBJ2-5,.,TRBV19,TGTTCCGCCGGGCAGGGGAGTGGAGAGACCCAGTACTTC,CSAGQGSGETQYF
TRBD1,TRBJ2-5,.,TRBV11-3,TGTGCCAGCAGCTTTTACAGGGGCCAAGAGACCCAGTACTTC,CASSFYRGQETQYF
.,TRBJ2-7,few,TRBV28,TGTGCCAGCAGTTTCGAGTCCTACGAGCAGTACTTC,CASSFESYEQYF
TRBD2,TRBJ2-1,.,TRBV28,TGTGCCAGCAGTTTATTCCCTCGGGGGGGGGTTAATGAGCAGTTCTTC,CASSLFPRGGVNEQFF
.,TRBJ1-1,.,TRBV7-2,TGTGCCAGCAGCTTAGCAGGACAGCCGGAAGCTTTCTTT,CASSLAGQPEAFF
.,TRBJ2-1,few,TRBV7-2,TGTGCCAGCAGCGTCCGGGATGAGCAGTTCTTC,CASSVRDEQFF
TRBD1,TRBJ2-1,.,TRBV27,TGTGCCAGCAGTTTAAGGACAGGGCTAGGAAATGAGCAGTTCTTC,CASSLRTGLGNEQFF
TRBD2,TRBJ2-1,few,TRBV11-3,TGTGCCAGCAGCGCCTCTAGCGGGGGGGCGGAGCAGTTCTTC,CASSASSGGAEQFF
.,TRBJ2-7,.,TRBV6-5,TGTGCCAGCAGTCCAGGGCGCGGTCCAGACTACGAGCAGTACTTC,CASSPGRGPDYEQYF
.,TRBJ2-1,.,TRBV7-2,TGTGCCAGCAGCTTAGGGGCAGGGGGGTTCGCGAATGAGCAGTTCTTC,CASSLGAGGFANEQFF
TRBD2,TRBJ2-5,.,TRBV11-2,TGTGCCAGCAGCTTAGGCAGCGGGGGGCCGGGGACCCAGTACTTC,CASSLGSGGPGTQYF
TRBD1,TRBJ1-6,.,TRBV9,TGTGCCAGCAGCTCCCGACAGGGAGAATCACCCCTCCACTTT,CASSSRQGESPLHF
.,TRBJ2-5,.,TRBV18,TGTGCCAGCTCACCAGACAAGCAAGAGACCCAGTACTTC,CASSPDKQETQYF
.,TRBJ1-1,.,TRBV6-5,TGTGCCAGCAGTTACGGGGACACCTTAGGAAACACTGAAGCTTTCTTT,CASSYGDTLGNTEAFF
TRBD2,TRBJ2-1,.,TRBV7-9,TGTGCCAGCAGCTTAGGGGGACTAGCGGGGGCCCGGGAGCAGTTCTTC,CASSLGGLAGAREQFF
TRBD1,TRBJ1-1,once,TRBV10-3,TGTGCCATCAGGGACAGGGCTAAGGAGAGCACTGAAGCTTTCTTT,CAIRDRAKESTEAFF
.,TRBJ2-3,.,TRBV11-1,TGTGCCAGCAGAATGAGGACAGATACGCAGTATTTT,CASRMRTDTQYF
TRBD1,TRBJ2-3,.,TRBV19,TGTGCCAGTAGTACCCACCCCACTACAGGGGTGAGCACAGATACGCAGTATTTT,CASSTHPTTGVSTDTQYF
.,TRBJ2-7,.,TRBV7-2,TGTGCCAGCAGCTTAGATTCTCTGTACTACGAGCAGTACTTC,CASSLDSLYYEQYF
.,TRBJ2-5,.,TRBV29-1,TGCAGCGTTGAAGTTCAGGCGGGAGAGACCCAGTACTTC,CSVEVQAGETQYF
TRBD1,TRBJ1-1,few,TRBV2,TGTGCCAGCAGCGAAGGGACAGGGGGCGCGAACACTGAAGCTTTCTTT,CASSEGTGGANTEAFF
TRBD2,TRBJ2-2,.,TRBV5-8,TGTGCCAGCAGCCAAGGGCTAGCGGGAGCCACCGGGGAGCTGTTTTTT,CASSQGLAGATGELFF
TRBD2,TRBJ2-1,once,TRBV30,TGTGCCTGGGGGGCTAGCGGGCTCGGATCCTACAATGAGCAGTTCTTC,CAWGASGLGSYNEQFF
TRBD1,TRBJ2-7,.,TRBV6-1,TGTGCCAGCAGTGAGACCGGGACAGGGGGCTACGAGCAGTACTTC,CASSETGTGGYEQYF
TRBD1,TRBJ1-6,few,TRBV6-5,TGTGCCAGCAGTTACTCGGGACAGGGAGGGTCACCCCTCCACTTT,CASSYSGQGGSPLHF
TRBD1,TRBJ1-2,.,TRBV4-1,TGCGCCAGCAGCCAAGATATGGCCGACAGGGTCCGTGGCTACACCTTC,CASSQDMADRVRGYTF
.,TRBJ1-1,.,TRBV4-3,TGCGCCAGCAGCCTCGAACAGGGCAACACTGAAGCTTTCTTT,CASSLEQGNTEAFF
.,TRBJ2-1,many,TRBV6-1,TGTGCCAGCAGTGAAAAGGAGATCAATGAGCAGTTCTTC,CASSEKEINEQFF
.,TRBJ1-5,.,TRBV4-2,TGTGCCAGCAGCCAAGACGTCAGGGCTCAGCCCCAGCATTTT,CASSQDVRAQPQHF
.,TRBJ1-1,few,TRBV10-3,TGTGCCATCAGTGAGTCTCAGGGTACGGTGAACACTGAAGCTTTCTTT,CAISESQGTVNTEAFF
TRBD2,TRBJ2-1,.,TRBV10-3,TGTGCCATCAGTAGGATTAGCGGGTTAGCTAACAATGAGCAGTTCTTC,CAISRISGLANNEQFF
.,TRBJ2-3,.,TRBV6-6,TGTGCCAGCAGGGAGGGAGATACGCAGTATTTT,CASREGDTQYF
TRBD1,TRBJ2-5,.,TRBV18,TGTGCCAGCTCACCTCGGGACAGAGGAGAGACCCAGTACTTC,CASSPRDRGETQYF
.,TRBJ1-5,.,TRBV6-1,TGTGCCAGCACCCCAGGGAGGAGTCAGCCCCAGCATTTT,CASTPGRSQPQHF
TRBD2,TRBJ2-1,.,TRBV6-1,TGTGCCAGCAGTGAAGGGGGGGGTGGCTATGAGCAGTTCTTC,CASSEGGGGYEQFF
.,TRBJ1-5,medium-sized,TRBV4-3,TGCGCCAGCAGCCAAGATCGGAGCGGTAATCAGCCCCAGCATTTT,CASSQDRSGNQPQHF
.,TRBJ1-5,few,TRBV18,TGTGCCAGCTCACGCGAACAGGGAAGCAATCAGCCCCAGCATTTT,CASSREQGSNQPQHF